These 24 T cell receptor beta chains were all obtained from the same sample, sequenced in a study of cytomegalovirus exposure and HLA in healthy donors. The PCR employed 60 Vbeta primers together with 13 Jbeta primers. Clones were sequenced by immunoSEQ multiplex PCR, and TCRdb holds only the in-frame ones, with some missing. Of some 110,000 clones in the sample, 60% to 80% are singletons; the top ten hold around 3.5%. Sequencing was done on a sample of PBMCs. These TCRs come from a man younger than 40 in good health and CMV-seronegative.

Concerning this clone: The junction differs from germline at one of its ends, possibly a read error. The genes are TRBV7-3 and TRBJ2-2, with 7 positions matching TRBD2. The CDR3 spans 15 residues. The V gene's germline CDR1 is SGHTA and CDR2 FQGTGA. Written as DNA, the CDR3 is TGTTCCAGCAGCTTAACGGGAGGAAACACCGGGGAGCTGTTTTTT. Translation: CSSSLTGGNTGELFF.

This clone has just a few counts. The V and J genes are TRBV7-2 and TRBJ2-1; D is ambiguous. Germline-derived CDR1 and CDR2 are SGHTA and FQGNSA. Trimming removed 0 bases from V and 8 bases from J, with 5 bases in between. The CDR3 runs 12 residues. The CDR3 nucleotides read TGTGCCAGCAGCTTAGCGCGTGATGAGCAGTTCTTC. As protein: CASSLARDEQFF.

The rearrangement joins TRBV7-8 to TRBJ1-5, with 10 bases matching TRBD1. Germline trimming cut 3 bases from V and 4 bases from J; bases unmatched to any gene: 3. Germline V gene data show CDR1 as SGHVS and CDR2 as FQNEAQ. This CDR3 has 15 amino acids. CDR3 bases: TGTGCCAGCAGCTTTGACAGGGGGCAAAATCAGCCCCAGCATTTT. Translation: CASSFDRGQNQPQHF.

The CDR3 reads CAWSAKGAPYEQYF. Here the CDR3 DNA reads TGTGCCTGGAGTGCAAAGGGGGCTCCCTACGAGCAGTACTTC. The chain is built from TRBV30 and TRBJ2-7, with TRBD1 identical over 7 bases. The CDR3 has 14 amino acids. Germline V gene lookup returns CDR1 GTSNPN and CDR2 SVGIG (reference sequence). Trimming took 1 base from V and 2 from J; bases not matched to a gene: 5.

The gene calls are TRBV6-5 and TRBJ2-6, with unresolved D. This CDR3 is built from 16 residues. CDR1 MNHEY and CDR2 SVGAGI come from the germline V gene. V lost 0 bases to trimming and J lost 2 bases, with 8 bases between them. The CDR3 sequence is CASSYSRNAGANVLTF. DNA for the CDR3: TGTGCCAGCAGTTACTCCAGGAACGCTGGGGCCAACGTCCTGACTTTC.

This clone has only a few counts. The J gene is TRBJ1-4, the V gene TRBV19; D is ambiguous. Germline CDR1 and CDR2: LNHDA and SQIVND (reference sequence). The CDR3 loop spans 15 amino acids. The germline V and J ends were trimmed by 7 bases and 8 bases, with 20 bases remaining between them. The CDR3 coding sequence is TGTGCCAGTATGGTTCATTGGCAGCGGGGAGAAAAACTGTTTTTT. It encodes CASMVHWQRGEKLFF.

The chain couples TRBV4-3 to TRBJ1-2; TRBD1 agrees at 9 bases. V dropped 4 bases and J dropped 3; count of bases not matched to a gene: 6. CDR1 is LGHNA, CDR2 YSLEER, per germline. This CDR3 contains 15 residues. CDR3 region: CASSRDRVGDYGYTF. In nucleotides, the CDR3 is TGCGCCAGCAGCCGGGACAGGGTGGGAGACTATGGCTACACCTTC.

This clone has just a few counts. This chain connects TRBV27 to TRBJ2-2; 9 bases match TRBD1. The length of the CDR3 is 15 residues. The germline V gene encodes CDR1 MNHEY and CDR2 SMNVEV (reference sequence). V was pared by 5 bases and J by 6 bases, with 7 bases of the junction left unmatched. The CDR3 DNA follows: TGTGCCAGCAGTCCCCGGGACAGGGAGGCCGGGGAGCTGTTTTTT. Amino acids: CASSPRDREAGELFF.

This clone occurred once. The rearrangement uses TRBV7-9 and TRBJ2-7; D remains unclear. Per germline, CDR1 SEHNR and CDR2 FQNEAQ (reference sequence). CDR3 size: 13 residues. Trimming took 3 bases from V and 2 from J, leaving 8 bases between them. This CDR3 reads CASSFGGTYEQYF. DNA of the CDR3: TGTGCCAGCAGCTTTGGCGGCACCTACGAGCAGTACTTC.

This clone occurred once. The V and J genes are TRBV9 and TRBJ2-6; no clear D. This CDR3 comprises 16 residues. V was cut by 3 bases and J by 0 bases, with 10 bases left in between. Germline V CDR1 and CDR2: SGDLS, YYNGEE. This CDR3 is CASSGRLSSGANVLTF. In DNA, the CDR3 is TGTGCCAGCAGCGGGCGACTGTCCTCTGGGGCCAACGTCCTGACTTTC.

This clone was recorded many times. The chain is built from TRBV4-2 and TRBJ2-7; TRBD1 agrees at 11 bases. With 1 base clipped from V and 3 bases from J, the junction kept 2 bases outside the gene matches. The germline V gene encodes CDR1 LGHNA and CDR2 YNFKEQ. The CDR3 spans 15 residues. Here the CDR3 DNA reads TGTGCCAGCAGCCAAGCGGGACAGGGGGTCTACGAGCAGTACTTC. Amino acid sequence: CASSQAGQGVYEQYF.

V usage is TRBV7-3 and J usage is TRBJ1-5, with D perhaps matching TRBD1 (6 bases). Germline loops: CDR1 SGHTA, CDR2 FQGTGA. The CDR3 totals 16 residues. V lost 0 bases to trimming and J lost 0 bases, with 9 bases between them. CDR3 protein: CASSLTAGVSNQPQHF. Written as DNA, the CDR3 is TGTGCCAGCAGCTTAACTGCAGGGGTTAGCAATCAGCCCCAGCATTTT.

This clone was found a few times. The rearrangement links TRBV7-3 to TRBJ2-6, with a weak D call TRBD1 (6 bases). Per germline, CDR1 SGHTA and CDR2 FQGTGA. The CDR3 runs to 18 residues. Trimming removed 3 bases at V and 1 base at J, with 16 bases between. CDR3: CASSFTGGAGSGANVLTF. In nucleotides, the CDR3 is TGTGCCAGCAGCTTCACTGGGGGCGCCGGGTCTGGGGCCAACGTCCTGACTTTC.

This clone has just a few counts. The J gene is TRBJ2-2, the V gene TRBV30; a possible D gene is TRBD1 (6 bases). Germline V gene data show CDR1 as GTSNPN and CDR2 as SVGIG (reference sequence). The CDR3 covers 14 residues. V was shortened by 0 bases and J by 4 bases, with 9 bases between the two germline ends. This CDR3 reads CAWSVGQFTGELFF. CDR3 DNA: TGTGCCTGGAGTGTTGGACAGTTCACCGGGGAGCTGTTTTTT.

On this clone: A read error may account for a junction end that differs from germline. The CDR3, as DNA: TGTGCCAGCACCCCTGGCAGGGGGCGGGAGTACTCCCACGAGCAGTACTTC. Amino acids: CASTPGRGREYSHEQYF. The gene calls are TRBV11-2 and TRBJ2-7; tentatively, D is TRBD1 (8 bases). Germline V lookup: CDR1 SGHAT, CDR2 FQNNGV. The CDR3 loop spans 17 amino acids.

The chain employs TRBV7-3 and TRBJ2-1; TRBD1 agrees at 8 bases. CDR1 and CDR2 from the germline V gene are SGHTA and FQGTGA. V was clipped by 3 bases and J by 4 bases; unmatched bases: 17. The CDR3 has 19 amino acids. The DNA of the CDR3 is TGTGCCAGCAGCTTGAAAGGAAGTAGGGACAGGAGGTTATACAATGAGCAGTTCTTC. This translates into CASSLKGSRDRRLYNEQFF.

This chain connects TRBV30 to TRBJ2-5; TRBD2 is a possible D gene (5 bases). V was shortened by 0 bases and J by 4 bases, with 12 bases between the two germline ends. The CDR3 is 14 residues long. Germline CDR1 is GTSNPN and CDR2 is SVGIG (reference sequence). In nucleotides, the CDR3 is TGTGCCTGGAGTGTATTCCCAGGAGGAGAGACCCAGTACTTC. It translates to CAWSVFPGGETQYF.

The CDR3 region has the DNA TGTGCCAGCAGCCTTGACAGGAATTACAATGAGCAGTTCTTC. Translation gives CASSLDRNYNEQFF. The chain links TRBV7-9 to TRBJ2-1; D perhaps matches TRBD1 (6 bases). Germline V gene lookup returns CDR1 SEHNR and CDR2 FQNEAQ (reference sequence). The CDR3 has 14 residues. Trimming left V 5 bases short and J 4 bases short, with 12 bases between. The full variable domain, rest sourced from reference TRBV7-9 and TRBJ2-1, is DTGVSQNPRHKITKRGQNVTFRCDPISEHNRLYWYRQTLGQGPEFLTYFQNEAQLEKSRLLSDRFSAERPKGSFSTLEIQRTEQGDSAMYLCASSLDRNYNEQFFGPGTRLTVL.

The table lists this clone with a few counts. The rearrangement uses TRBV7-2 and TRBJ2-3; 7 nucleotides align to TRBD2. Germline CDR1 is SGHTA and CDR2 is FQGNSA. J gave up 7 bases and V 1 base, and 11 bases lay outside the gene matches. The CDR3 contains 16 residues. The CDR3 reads CASSLGVPSGTYTQYF. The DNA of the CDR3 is TGTGCCAGCAGCTTAGGAGTTCCTAGCGGTACTTATACGCAGTATTTT.

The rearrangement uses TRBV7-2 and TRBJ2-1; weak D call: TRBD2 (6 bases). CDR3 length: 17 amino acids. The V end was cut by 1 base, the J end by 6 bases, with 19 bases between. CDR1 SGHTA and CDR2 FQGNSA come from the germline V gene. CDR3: CASSLGRLGSGGNEQFF. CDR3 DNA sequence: TGTGCCAGCAGCTTAGGTCGACTAGGTTCCGGAGGCAATGAGCAGTTCTTC.

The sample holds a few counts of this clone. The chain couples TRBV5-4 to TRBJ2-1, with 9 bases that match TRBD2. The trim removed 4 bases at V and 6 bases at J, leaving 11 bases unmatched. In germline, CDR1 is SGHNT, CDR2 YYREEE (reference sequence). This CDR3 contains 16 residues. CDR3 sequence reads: CASSGYSGSGSNEQFF. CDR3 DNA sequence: TGTGCCAGCAGCGGATATAGCGGGAGCGGTTCCAATGAGCAGTTCTTC. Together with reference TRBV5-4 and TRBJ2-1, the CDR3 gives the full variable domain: ETGVTQSPTHLIKTRGQQVTLRCSSQSGHNTVSWYQQALGQGPQFIFQYYREEENGRGNFPPRFSGLQFPNYSSELNVNALELDDSALYLCASSGYSGSGSNEQFFGPGTRLTVL.

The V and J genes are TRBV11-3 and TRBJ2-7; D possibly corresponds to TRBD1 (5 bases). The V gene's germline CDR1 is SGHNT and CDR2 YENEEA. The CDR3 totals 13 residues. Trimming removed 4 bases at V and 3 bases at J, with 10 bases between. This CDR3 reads CASSSPQGYEQYF. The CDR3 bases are TGTGCCAGCAGCTCCCCTCAGGGCTACGAGCAGTACTTC.

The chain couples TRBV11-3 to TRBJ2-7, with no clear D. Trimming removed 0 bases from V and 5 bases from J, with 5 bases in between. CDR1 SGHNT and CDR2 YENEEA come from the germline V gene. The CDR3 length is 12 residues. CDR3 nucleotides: TGTGCCAGCAGCTTAGATATCGACGAGCAGTACTTC. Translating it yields CASSLDIDEQYF.

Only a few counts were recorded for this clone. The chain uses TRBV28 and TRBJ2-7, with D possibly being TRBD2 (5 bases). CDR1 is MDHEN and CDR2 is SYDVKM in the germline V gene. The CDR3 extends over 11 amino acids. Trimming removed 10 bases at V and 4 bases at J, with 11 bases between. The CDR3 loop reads CATSRGYEQYF. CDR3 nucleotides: TGTGCCACCTCACGGGGTTACGAGCAGTACTTC.